The clone carrying this TCR beta chain was found a few times. The CDR3 has 14 residues. Per germline, CDR1 MNHEY and CDR2 SMNVEV (reference sequence). This sample is drawn from a study of blood T cells in healthy people across ages. Looking at the study overall: Template-switching capture recovered about one barcoded beta molecule per two T cells.

The extraction recovered at least 5 micrograms of total RNA per sample. A J-beta primer mix and a sample-barcoded 5' primer were used in a second PCR of about 6 to 12 cycles. A template-switch adaptor containing 12 random nucleotides labeled each cDNA molecule. Each CDR3 protein gets one entry after TCRdb re-called the 5' RACE reads with MiXCR. Of fewer than 650,000 distinct CDR3 sequences listed, approximately 26% are singletons. These data were also filed under a second study, of T cells of mothers and their children. From that study: Researchers report slightly higher, though non-significant, overlap in related mother-child pairs than in unrelated pairs.

The chain uses TRBV27 and TRBJ2-5; no firm D call. The end of the DNA fits TRBJ2-7 better, so the J call may be wrong. The sequence derives from a boy aged 2 to 10 in good health. Sequenced sample: blood. The CDR3 sequence is CASSLDPLSYEQYF. In DNA form, the CDR3 reads TGTGCCAGCAGTTTGGACCCTCTCTCCTACGAGCAGTACTTC.